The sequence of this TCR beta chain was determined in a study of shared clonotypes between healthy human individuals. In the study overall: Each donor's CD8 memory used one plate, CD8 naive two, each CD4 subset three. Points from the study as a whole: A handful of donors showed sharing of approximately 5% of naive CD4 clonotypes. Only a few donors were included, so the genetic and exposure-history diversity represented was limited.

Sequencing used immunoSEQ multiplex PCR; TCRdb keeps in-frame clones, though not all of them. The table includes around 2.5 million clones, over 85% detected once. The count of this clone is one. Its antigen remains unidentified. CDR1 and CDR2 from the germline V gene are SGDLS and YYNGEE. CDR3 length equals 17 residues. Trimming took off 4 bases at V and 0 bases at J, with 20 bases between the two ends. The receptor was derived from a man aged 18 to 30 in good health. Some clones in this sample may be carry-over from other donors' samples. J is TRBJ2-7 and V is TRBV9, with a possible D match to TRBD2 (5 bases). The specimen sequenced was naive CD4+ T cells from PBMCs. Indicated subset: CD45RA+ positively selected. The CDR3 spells CASSPPSADSSSYEQYF. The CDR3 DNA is TGTGCCAGCAGCCCCCCCAGTGCGGACTCAAGCTCCTACGAGCAGTACTTC.